The clone carrying this T cell receptor beta chain came up once. The antigen is unknown. The V and J ends lost 6 bases and 6 bases respectively, with 11 bases between them. Germline V CDR1 and CDR2: SEHNR, FQNEAQ (reference sequence). This CDR3 has 12 residues. Using immunoSEQ multiplex PCR, the repertoire was profiled, and TCRdb retains in-frame clones only, with some absent. The profile shows just over 80,000 clones, 85% of them singletons. This sample stems from a study of a mutant IDH1 vaccine in newly diagnosed glioma. Looking at the study overall: Of treated patients, roughly 62% were men and about 38% women, averaging roughly 40 years. Radiotherapy, temozolomide, or both had been given previously, and both were given to most. Study conclusions and caveats: The vaccine induced immune responses, and these occurred in around 93% of patients.

This sample's time point: week 23, last vaccination. It was 300 ug of mutant IDH1 20-mer peptide that made up each vaccine dose, given with topical imiquimod. The source material was PBMCs, sampled from a glioma patient whose treatment included an IDH1 peptide vaccine. This TCR was recovered from a young man with glioma. Some clones in this sample may be carry-over from other donors' samples. The J gene is TRBJ1-2, the V gene TRBV7-9; D possibly corresponds to TRBD1 (5 bases). As DNA, the CDR3 is TGTGCCAGCAGTGATCGGGGGGATGGCTACACCTTC. Encoded protein: CASSDRGDGYTF.